The sequence of this TCR beta chain was determined in a study of beta chain features in type 1 diabetes. The whole isolated RNA underwent reverse transcription, so sequencing captured expressed TCRB transcripts. Profiled with immunoSEQ multiplex PCR; TCRdb holds only in-frame clones, not every one. This sample yields about half a million clones, of which over 9.5% are seen a single time; more than 0.045% belongs to the top ten. Regarding the study as a whole: Significant though moderate, a shortening of TCRB CDR3s appeared in all four CD4+ subsets of Type 1 diabetes patients. The cDNA sequencing approach could over-represent high-TCR-expressing cells.

Only a few counts were recorded for this clone. The target antigen is unknown. Germline values: CDR1 ENHRY, CDR2 SYGVKD. This CDR3 has 14 amino acids. V lost 4 bases, J lost 3 bases, and 11 bases lay in between. Averaging roughly 100 mL, one heparinised blood draw was given by each donor. This receptor was obtained from a woman aged 18-29 years in good health. Sequencing was performed on naive CD4+ T cells from blood. The chain combines TRBV10-3 with TRBJ2-3; tentatively, D is TRBD1 (6 bases). CDR3 protein: CAISVGRGTDTQYF. CDR3 nucleotides: TGTGCCATCAGTGTTGGCAGGGGAACAGATACGCAGTATTTT.